This T cell receptor beta chain stems from a study of blood T cell repertoires in COVID-19. Background on the study: Spain, Italy and the United States supplied samples that represented acute and convalescent COVID-19. PBMCs, B-cell-depleted T cells, or T cells provided the cDNA or gDNA that made up the material.

Seattle patients were enrolled while actively infected and followed longitudinally. Authors' data handling: Amplification of reference gene primers was used by the study to estimate nucleated cell counts. Repertoires were generated with immunoSEQ multiplex PCR, while TCRdb's copy carries only in-frame clones and drops some. That table furnishes V, J and clone size, whereas the DNA furnished D and trimming. The table lists about 300,000 clones, about four fifths of them singletons. This CDR3 has 13 amino acids. V shed 1 base, J shed 14 bases, and the junction held 7 bases outside the gene matches. Germline V gives CDR1 KGHDR, CDR2 SFDVKD.

Sequencing was carried out using peripheral blood. The chain uses TRBV24-1 and TRBJ2-5, with TRBD2 matching over 9 bases. The receptor was derived from a human donor with COVID-19, enrolled during active disease. The donor label of this sample is uncertain. The CDR3 loop reads CATSDFAGLARYF. DNA for the CDR3: TGTGCCACCAGTGATTTTGCGGGACTAGCTCGATACTTC.